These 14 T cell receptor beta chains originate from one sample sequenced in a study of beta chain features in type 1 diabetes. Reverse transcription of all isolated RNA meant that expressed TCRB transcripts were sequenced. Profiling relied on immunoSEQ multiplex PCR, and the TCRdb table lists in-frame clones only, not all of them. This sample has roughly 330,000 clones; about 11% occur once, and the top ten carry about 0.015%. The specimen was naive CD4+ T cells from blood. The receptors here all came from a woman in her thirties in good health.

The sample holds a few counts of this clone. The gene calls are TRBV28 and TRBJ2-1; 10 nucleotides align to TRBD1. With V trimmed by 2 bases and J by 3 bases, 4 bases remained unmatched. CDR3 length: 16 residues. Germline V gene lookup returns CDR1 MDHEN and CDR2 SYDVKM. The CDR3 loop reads CASSLHRDRGYNEQFF. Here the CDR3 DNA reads TGTGCCAGCAGTTTACACCGGGACAGGGGCTACAATGAGCAGTTCTTC.

CDR3 nucleotides: TGCAGCGGGCTGACAGGGAACACTGAAGCTTTCTTT. Protein: CSGLTGNTEAFF. The chain employs TRBV29-1 and TRBJ1-1, with D tentatively TRBD1 (6 bases). CDR3 size: 12 residues. With 7 bases removed from V and 1 base from J, the gap between germline ends came to 10 bases. Germline loops: CDR1 SQVTM, CDR2 ANQGSEA.

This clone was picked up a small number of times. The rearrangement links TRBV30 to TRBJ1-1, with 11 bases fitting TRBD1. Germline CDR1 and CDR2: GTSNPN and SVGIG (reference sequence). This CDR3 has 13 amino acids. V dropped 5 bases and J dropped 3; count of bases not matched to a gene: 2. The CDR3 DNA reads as TGTGCCTGGGCGGGACAGGGGGACACTGAAGCTTTCTTT. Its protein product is CAWAGQGDTEAFF.

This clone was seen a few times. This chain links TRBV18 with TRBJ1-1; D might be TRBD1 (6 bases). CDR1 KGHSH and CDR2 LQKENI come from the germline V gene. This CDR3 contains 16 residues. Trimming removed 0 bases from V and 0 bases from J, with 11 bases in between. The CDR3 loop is CASSPPVTGMNTEAFF. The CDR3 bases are TGTGCCAGCTCACCACCGGTGACAGGCATGAACACTGAAGCTTTCTTT.

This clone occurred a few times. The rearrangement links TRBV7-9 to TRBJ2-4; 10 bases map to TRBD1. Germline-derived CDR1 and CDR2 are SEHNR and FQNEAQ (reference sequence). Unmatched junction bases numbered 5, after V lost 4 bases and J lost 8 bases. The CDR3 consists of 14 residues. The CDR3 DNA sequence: TGTGCCAGCAGCTCGACAGGGGGCAAGGACATTCAGTACTTC. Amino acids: CASSSTGGKDIQYF.

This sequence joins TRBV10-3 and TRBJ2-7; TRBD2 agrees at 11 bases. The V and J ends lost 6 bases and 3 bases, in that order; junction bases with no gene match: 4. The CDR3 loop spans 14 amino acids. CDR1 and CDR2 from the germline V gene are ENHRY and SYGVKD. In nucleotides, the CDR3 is TGTGCCATCAGGCCTACTAGCGGGAGCTACGAGCAGTACTTC. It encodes CAIRPTSGSYEQYF.

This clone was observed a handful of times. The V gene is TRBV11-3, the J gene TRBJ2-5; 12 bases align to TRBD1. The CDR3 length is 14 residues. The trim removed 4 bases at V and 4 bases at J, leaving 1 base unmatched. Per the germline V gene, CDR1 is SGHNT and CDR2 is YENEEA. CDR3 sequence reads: CASSSGQGAETQYF. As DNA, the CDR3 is TGTGCCAGCAGCTCGGGACAGGGGGCAGAGACCCAGTACTTC.

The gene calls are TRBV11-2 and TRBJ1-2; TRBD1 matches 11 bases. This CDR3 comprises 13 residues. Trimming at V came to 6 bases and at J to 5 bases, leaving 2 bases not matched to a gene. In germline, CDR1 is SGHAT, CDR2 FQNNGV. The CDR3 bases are TGTGCCAGCAGGGGGACAGGGGGATATGGCTACACCTTC. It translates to CASRGTGGYGYTF.

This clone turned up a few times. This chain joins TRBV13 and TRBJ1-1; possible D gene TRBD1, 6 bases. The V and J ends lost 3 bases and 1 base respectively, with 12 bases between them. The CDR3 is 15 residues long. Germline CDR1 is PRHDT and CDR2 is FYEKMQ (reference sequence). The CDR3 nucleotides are TGTGCCAGCAGCTTCCAACAGGGCGAGAACACTGAAGCTTTCTTT. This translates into CASSFQQGENTEAFF.

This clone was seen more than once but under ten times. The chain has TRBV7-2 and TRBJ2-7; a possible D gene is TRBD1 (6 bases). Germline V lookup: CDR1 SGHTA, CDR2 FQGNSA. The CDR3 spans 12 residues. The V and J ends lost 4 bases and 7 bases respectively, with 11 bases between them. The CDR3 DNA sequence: TGTGCCAGCAGCTCACAGGGCAGGGAGCAGTACTTC. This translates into CASSSQGREQYF.

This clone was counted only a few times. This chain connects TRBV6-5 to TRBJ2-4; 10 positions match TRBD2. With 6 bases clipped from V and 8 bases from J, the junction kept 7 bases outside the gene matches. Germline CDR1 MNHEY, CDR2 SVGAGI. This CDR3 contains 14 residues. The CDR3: CASRKLAGKDIQYF. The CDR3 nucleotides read TGTGCCAGCAGAAAACTAGCGGGAAAGGACATTCAGTACTTC.

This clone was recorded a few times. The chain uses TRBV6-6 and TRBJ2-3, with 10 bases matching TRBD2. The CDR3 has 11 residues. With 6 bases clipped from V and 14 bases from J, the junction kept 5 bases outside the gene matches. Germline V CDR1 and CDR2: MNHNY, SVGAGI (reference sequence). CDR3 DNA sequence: TGTGCCAGCAGAACAAGCGGGAGGGGGTATTTT. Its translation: CASRTSGRGYF.

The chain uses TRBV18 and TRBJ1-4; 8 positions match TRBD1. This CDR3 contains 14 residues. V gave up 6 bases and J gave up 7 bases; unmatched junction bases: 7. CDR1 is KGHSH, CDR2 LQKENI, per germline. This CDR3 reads CASSTQGAVEKLFF. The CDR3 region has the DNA TGTGCCAGCTCGACTCAGGGGGCGGTTGAAAAACTGTTTTTT.

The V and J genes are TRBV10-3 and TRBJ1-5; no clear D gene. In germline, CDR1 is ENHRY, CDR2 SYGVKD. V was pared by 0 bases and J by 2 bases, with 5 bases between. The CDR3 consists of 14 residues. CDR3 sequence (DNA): TGTGCCATCAGTGAGTCGGAGGGCAATCAGCCCCAGCATTTT. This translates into CAISESEGNQPQHF.